Sequencing of this T cell receptor (beta chain) was carried out in a study of PD-1 blockade in classical Hodgkin lymphoma. Study conclusions and caveats: By cycle point C4D1, TCR diversity had risen significantly in CD4+ cells (but not CD8+ cells). Exclusion covered patients beginning nivolumab under 1 year post-ASCT. Reports described newly diagnosed patients as having lower baseline TCR diversity than healthy donors. Similar baseline diversity was found in complete responders and newly diagnosed patients.

Noted time point: cycle 4 day 1 (C4D1), after six to seven weeks of nivolumab. After autologous stem cell transplantation all patients relapsed, and prior brentuximab vedotin exposure differed between cohorts. Generated by immunoSEQ multiplex PCR, the TCRdb table keeps only in-frame clones and is missing some. The sample includes roughly 56,000 clones, 87% of them seen just once. Concerning this clone: Antigen unknown.

This sequence was found in a human donor with classical Hodgkin lymphoma. The sequencing used peripheral blood mononuclear cells (PBMCs), collected before the fourth cycle of nivolumab.

The CDR3 DNA is TGTGCCAGCAGCTTCCCAGGGGGAATTAGCGAGCAGTACTTC. Protein product: CASSFPGGISEQYF. The chain recombines TRBV7-9 with TRBJ2-7, with 7 bases fitting TRBD1. V was pared by 3 bases and J by 6 bases, with 8 bases of the junction left unmatched. CDR1 SEHNR and CDR2 FQNEAQ come from the germline V gene (reference sequence). This CDR3 is 14 amino acids long.